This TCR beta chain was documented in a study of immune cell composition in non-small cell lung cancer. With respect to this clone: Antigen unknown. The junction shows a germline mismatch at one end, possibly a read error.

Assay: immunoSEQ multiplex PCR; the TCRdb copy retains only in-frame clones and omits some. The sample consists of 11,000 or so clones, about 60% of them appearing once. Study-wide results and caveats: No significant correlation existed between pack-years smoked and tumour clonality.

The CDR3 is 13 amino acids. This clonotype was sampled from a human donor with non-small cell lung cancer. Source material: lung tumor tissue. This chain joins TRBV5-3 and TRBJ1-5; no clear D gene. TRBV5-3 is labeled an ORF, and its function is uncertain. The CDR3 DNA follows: TGTGCCAGCAGCTTGGCCCCAGAACGGGCCCAGCATTTT. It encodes CASSLAPERAQHF.